These 14 T cell receptor beta chains share one sample of origin, sequenced in a study of cytomegalovirus exposure and HLA in healthy donors. Sequencing was performed with immunoSEQ multiplex PCR; in TCRdb, only in-frame clones are kept and a portion is missing. The table records around 60,000 clones, 92% of them present only once. The sample taken for sequencing was PBMCs. These receptor sequences come from a young woman in good health and CMV-seronegative.

The chain links TRBV4-2 to TRBJ1-3; the D is unclear. V was trimmed by 4 bases and J by 2 bases, leaving 21 bases between them. In germline, CDR1 is LGHNA, CDR2 YNFKEQ. This CDR3 region has 18 residues. CDR3 region: CASSRDRIEAGPGNTIYF. The CDR3 bases are TGTGCCAGCAGCCGAGATCGTATCGAGGCTGGCCCTGGAAACACCATATATTTT.

This chain connects TRBV12-5 to TRBJ2-1, with TRBD2 matching over 10 bases. This CDR3 is built from 17 residues. Germline CDR1 and CDR2: LGHNT and FRNRAP. With 0 bases clipped from V and 7 bases from J, the junction kept 9 bases outside the gene matches. This CDR3 is CASGLVIPLAGVNEQFF. Written as DNA, the CDR3 is TGTGCTAGTGGTTTGGTAATACCCCTAGCGGGAGTGAATGAGCAGTTCTTC.

The rearrangement joins TRBV19 to TRBJ1-4; D not certain. The germline gives CDR1 LNHDA, CDR2 SQIVND (reference sequence). V lost 3 bases, J lost 4 bases, and 6 bases lay in between. The CDR3 extends over 13 amino acids. CDR3 sequence reads: CASSISSNEKLFF. The DNA of the CDR3 is TGTGCCAGTAGTATTTCCAGTAATGAAAAACTGTTTTTT.

This chain uses TRBV7-9 with TRBJ2-7, with D tentatively TRBD2 (5 bases). V dropped 0 bases and J dropped 2 bases, with 8 bases sitting between them. The CDR3 is 14 amino acids. Germline values: CDR1 SEHNR, CDR2 FQNEAQ (reference sequence). CDR3 loop: CASSLADGAYEQYF. The CDR3 nucleotides read TGTGCCAGCAGCTTAGCGGACGGGGCCTACGAGCAGTACTTC. The whole variable domain, remainder taken from reference TRBV7-9 and TRBJ2-7, is DTGVSQNPRHKITKRGQNVTFRCDPISEHNRLYWYRQTLGQGPEFLTYFQNEAQLEKSRLLSDRFSAERPKGSFSTLEIQRTEQGDSAMYLCASSLADGAYEQYFGPGTRLTVT.

The chain combines TRBV6-5 with TRBJ2-7; 12 bases are a match to TRBD1. This CDR3 has 15 residues. Germline V lookup: CDR1 MNHEY, CDR2 SVGAGI. The V segment lost 5 bases and the J segment 6 bases; nucleotides outside the gene matches: 8. As DNA, the CDR3 is TGTGCCAGCAGTGCACCGGGACAGGGGGCACGCGAGCAGTACTTC. It is translated as CASSAPGQGAREQYF.

The chain employs TRBV29-1 and TRBJ2-7; perhaps TRBD1 as D (5 bases). Germline V gene data show CDR1 as SQVTM and CDR2 as ANQGSEA. The CDR3 totals 12 residues. The V and J ends lost 4 bases and 0 bases respectively, with 7 bases between them. The CDR3 sequence is CSVATVSYEQYF. The CDR3 DNA sequence: TGCAGCGTTGCGACAGTCTCCTACGAGCAGTACTTC.

The chain joins TRBV4-2 to TRBJ2-1; TRBD2 might be the D (6 bases). V lost 1 base, J lost 4 bases, and 11 bases lay in between. CDR3 size: 15 residues. Per germline, CDR1 LGHNA and CDR2 YNFKEQ. CDR3 residues: CASSQGLGEYNEQFF. The CDR3 DNA reads as TGTGCCAGCAGCCAAGGACTAGGGGAGTACAATGAGCAGTTCTTC.

The chain employs TRBV7-9 and TRBJ2-7; a possible D gene is TRBD1 (6 bases). Germline lookup yields CDR1 SEHNR and CDR2 FQNEAQ (reference sequence). CDR3 length: 13 residues. The V end was cut by 5 bases, the J end by 1 base, with 9 bases between. The CDR3 is CASSNRVSYEQYF. CDR3 DNA sequence: TGTGCCAGCAGCAACAGGGTTTCCTACGAGCAGTACTTC.

V and J are TRBV4-3 and TRBJ1-1, with unresolved D. Trimming stripped 2 bases from V and 0 bases from J, with 7 bases between. There are 14 residues in the CDR3. Germline V gives CDR1 LGHNA, CDR2 YSLEER. The CDR3 DNA follows: TGCGCCAGCAGCCAATCCTCCTTGAACACTGAAGCTTTCTTT. Its translation: CASSQSSLNTEAFF.

The chain employs TRBV6-5 and TRBJ1-1; D uncertain. Looked up from germline, CDR1 is MNHEY and CDR2 is SVGAGI. This CDR3 has 14 amino acids. The ends were cut back, 2 bases at V and 5 bases at J, with 12 bases in the middle. CDR3 in amino acids: CASSYVERATEAFF. The CDR3 DNA follows: TGTGCCAGCAGTTACGTGGAAAGAGCGACTGAAGCTTTCTTT.

This chain connects TRBV6-5 to TRBJ1-2; 8 bases agree with TRBD1. The CDR3 runs 15 residues. Germline V gene sequence: CDR1 MNHEY, CDR2 SVGAGI. V lost 0 bases and J lost 2; bases outside the gene matches: 2. Here the CDR3 reads CASSYSGQGNYGYTF. The DNA of the CDR3 is TGTGCCAGCAGTTACTCCGGACAGGGCAACTATGGCTACACCTTC.

This chain joins TRBV7-3 and TRBJ2-3; D perhaps matches TRBD1 (6 bases). The germline V gene has CDR1 SGHTA and CDR2 FQGTGA. V was shortened by 2 bases and J by 9 bases, with 12 bases between the two germline ends. The CDR3 loop spans 13 amino acids. CDR3 coding DNA: TGTGCCAGCAGCTTAGACGTACAGGGCACGCAGTATTTT. Translated: CASSLDVQGTQYF. The full variable domain, completed using reference TRBV7-3 and TRBJ2-3, is GAGVSQTPSNKVTEKGKYVELRCDPISGHTALYWYRQSLGQGPEFLIYFQGTGAADDSGLPNDRFFAVRPEGSVSTLKIQRTERGDSAVYLCASSLDVQGTQYFGPGTRLTVL.

The V and J genes are TRBV6-6 and TRBJ1-5; D is ambiguous. V lost 6 bases and J lost 0, with 15 bases in between. This CDR3 is 16 amino acids long. Germline loops: CDR1 MNHNY, CDR2 SVGAGI (reference sequence). The CDR3 DNA is TGTGCCAGCAGCCTCCCAGGAGGATATAGCAATCAGCCCCAGCATTTT. Protein: CASSLPGGYSNQPQHF.

In this sample, this clone turned up a few times. Mismatch with germline at one junction end may stem from a read error. For the CDR3, the DNA is TGCGCCAGCAGTGATGGGGACACCCACCTCATCGCCTTC. This codes for CASSDGDTHLIAF. The chain carries TRBV10-1 and TRBJ1-2, with a weak D call TRBD1 (6 bases). Germline V gene data show CDR1 as WNHNN and CDR2 as SYGVQD (reference sequence). The CDR3 is 13 amino acids.